The clone carrying this T cell receptor (beta chain) was found a few times. The antigen is unknown. The data originate from a study of early stage breast cancer tumors. Across the study: Most of the 16 invasive tumors were ER+, PR+ and HER2-.

Germline CDR1 is SGHRS and CDR2 is YFSETQ. The CDR3 covers 12 residues. V lost 1 base, J lost 1 base, and 2 bases lay in between. TCRdb's table, derived via immunoSEQ multiplex PCR, lists solely in-frame clones and lacks some. The table has about 36,000 clones, over 70% seen once. General study findings and limits: Comparing each tissue with blood distinguished tumor from normal in about 85% of the 16 patients. Enriched TCRB sequences shared across patients were mostly commonly generated sequences.

The gene calls are TRBV5-1 and TRBJ1-1; D remains ambiguous. The source is a person aged 55 to 75 with breast cancer. Sequenced sample: blood. CDR3 in DNA: TGCGCCAGCAGCTTGAAGAACACTGAAGCTTTCTTT. Translated: CASSLKNTEAFF.